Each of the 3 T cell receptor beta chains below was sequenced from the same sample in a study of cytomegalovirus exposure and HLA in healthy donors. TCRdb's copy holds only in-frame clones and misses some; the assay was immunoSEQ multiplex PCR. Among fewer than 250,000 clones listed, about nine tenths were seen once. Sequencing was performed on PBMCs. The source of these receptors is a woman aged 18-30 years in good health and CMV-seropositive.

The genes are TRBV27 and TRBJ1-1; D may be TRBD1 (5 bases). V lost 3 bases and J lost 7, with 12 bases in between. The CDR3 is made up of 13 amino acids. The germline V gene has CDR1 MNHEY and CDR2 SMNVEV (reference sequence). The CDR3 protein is CASSFVGAGEAFF. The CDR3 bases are TGTGCCAGCAGTTTCGTAGGGGCTGGTGAAGCTTTCTTT.

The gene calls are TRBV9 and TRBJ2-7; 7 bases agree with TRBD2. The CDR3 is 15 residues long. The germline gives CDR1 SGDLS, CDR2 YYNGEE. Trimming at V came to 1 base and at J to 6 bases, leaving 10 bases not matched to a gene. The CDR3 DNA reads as TGTGCCAGCAGCGTATGGGCGGGAGTGGTTTCCGAGCAGTACTTC. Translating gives CASSVWAGVVSEQYF.

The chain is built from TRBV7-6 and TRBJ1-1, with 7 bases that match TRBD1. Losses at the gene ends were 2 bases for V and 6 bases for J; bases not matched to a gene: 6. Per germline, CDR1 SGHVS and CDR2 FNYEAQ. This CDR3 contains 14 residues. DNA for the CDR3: TGTGCCAGCAGCTTACCAGGGGGAACGGCTGAAGCTTTCTTT. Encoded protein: CASSLPGGTAEAFF.